This T cell receptor (beta chain) came from a study of cytomegalovirus exposure and HLA in healthy donors. Researchers ran the PCR with 60 Vbeta and 13 Jbeta primers. Produced via immunoSEQ multiplex PCR; TCRdb's table is partial and in-frame only. The profile shows 200,000 to 250,000 clones, around 80% of them singletons. CDR1 and CDR2 from the germline V gene are LGHNA and YNFKEQ. There are 17 residues in the CDR3. J was trimmed by 2 bases and V by 3 bases; bases with no gene match: 9. The rearrangement joins TRBV4-2 to TRBJ2-5; 10 bases line up with TRBD2. The sequenced sample consisted of PBMCs. The sequence was obtained from a middle-aged woman in good health and CMV-seronegative. The CDR3 loop is CASSQDSSGGNQETQYF. The CDR3 region has the DNA TGTGCCAGCAGCCAGGATAGTAGCGGGGGGAATCAAGAGACCCAGTACTTC.